The rows below give T cell receptor beta chains drawn from one sample of a study of tumor and adjacent non-tumor tissue in lung cancer. Using its own MiXCR run on the multiplex PCR reads, TCRdb lists one record per CDR3 protein. The repertoire has approximately 120,000 distinct CDR3 sequences, 62% of them found once; the top ten carry around 20%. Input material: distant non-tumor lung tissue. Every receptor here comes from a man in his 60s with non-small cell lung cancer. The CDR3 runs from the conserved cysteine through the conserved F or W. The D gene is left open where the match is weak. Expanded clones get a size class; other rows say once, few or many, or leave the size out.

clone size	D gene	V gene	J gene	CDR3 DNA	CDR3 protein
many	TRBD1	TRBV28	TRBJ2-5	TGTGCCAGCAGTTTAGTAGGGGGCGCGGAGACCCAGTACTTC	CASSLVGGAETQYF
medium-sized	TRBD1	TRBV11-3	TRBJ2-1	TGTGCCAGCAGCTTAGAGGACAGGGTGCCGTTCTTC	CASSLEDRVPFF
once	-	TRBV11-1	TRBJ2-7	TGTTCCAGCAACTTAGAGGGGACCTTCTCCGAGCGGTACTTC	CSSNLEGTFSERYF
-	-	TRBV19	TRBJ2-1	TGTGCCAGTAATATTATCGCCCAAGGGGAGCAGTTCTTC	CASNIIAQGEQFF
few	-	TRBV28	TRBJ1-1	TGTGCCAGCAGCCCCAACTACATGAACACTGAAGCTTTCTTT	CASSPNYMNTEAFF
-	-	TRBV6-5	TRBJ2-3	TGTGCCAGCAGTTACGGTGATGGGATGGCAGATACGCAGTATTTT	CASSYGDGMADTQYF
-	TRBD1	TRBV9	TRBJ1-4	TGTGCCAGCAGCAAATCGGGACAGACGAATGAAAAACTGTTTTTT	CASSKSGQTNEKLFF
few	-	TRBV12-3/TRBV12-4	TRBJ1-2	TGTGCCAGCTGTGTCAGGCGGTTGGCTAATCGAAGGGGCGGCTACACCTTC	CASCVRRLANRRGGYTF
many	TRBD1	TRBV6-5	TRBJ2-7	TGTGCCAGCATCGGACAGGGAAGAGACGAGCAGTACTTC	CASIGQGRDEQYF
many	-	TRBV6-2/TRBV6-3	TRBJ1-5	TGTGCCAGCAGTTACCCGATGGGCGTGGGCGGGGGCTCTGGCAATCAGCCCCAGCATTTT	CASSYPMGVGGGSGNQPQHF
few	-	TRBV20-1	TRBJ2-3	TGCAGTGCTAGAGAGCAACTGGGGGCCGGTCACCCAGATACGCAGTATTTT	CSAREQLGAGHPDTQYF
-	-	TRBV6-2/TRBV6-3	TRBJ1-2	TGTGCCAGTAGCCAAGGGACAACTAACTATGGCTACACCTTC	CASSQGTTNYGYTF
-	-	TRBV12-3/TRBV12-4	TRBJ2-2	TGTGCCAGCAGTTTAGGGGGGGCTGCCGGGGAGCCGTTTTTT	CASSLGGAAGEPFF
many	-	TRBV6-6	TRBJ2-1	TGTGCCAGCAGCCTGACTAGATATGAGCAGTTCTTC	CASSLTRYEQFF
-	TRBD1	TRBV15	TRBJ2-6	TGTGCCACCAGCAGACCGGACAGGGTGGTCTCTGGGACCAACGTCCTGACTTTC	CATSRPDRVVSGTNVLTF
few	TRBD1	TRBV13	TRBJ2-5	TGTGCCAGCAGCTTACGCTGGACAGGGGAACTAGGCGTGGAGACCCAGTACTTC	CASSLRWTGELGVETQYF
many	-	TRBV6-6	TRBJ1-1	TGTGCCAGCAGTTACTCAGTCTCAGGGTTCACTGAAGCTTTCTTT	CASSYSVSGFTEAFF
many	-	TRBV5-4	TRBJ1-2	TGTGCCAGCAGCGAGAATAGTTATGGCTACACCTTC	CASSENSYGYTF
-	-	TRBV5-4	TRBJ2-1	TGTGTCAGCGGCCCTGACAGAGCCTCCTACAATGAGCAGTTCTTC	CVSGPDRASYNEQFF
-	TRBD1	TRBV28	TRBJ1-5	TGTGCCATCAGTTTGGGCAGGGGGCCCAGTCAGCCCCAGCATTTT	CAISLGRGPSQPQHF
-	-	TRBV4-2	TRBJ2-7	TGTGCCAGCAGCCGAGATATTGGCTGGGCCTCCTACGAGCAGTACTTC	CASSRDIGWASYEQYF
-	-	TRBV4-3	TRBJ1-5	TGCGCCGGCAGCCATGATTGGGGGGGGTGGGTGAAGACCCAGCATTTT	CAGSHDWGGWVKTQHF
once	TRBD1	TRBV29-1	TRBJ2-7	TGCAGCGTTGTTAGGGAGACAGGGGTCTTGGAGCAGTACTTC	CSVVRETGVLEQYF